The 24 T cell receptor beta chains below all came from one sample that was sequenced in a study of control samples from healthy donors and cancer patients. TCRdb's copy holds only in-frame clones and misses some; the assay was immunoSEQ multiplex PCR. Found here are 170,000 or so clones, 91% of them singletons; the top ten hold roughly 2.1%. Sequencing input: blood. Receptor source: a woman aged 35 to 49 in good health.

V gene TRBV11-1 combines with J gene TRBJ1-1; D might be TRBD1 (5 bases). CDR1 is SGHAT, CDR2 FQDESV, per germline (reference sequence). V was clipped by 0 bases and J by 0 bases, with 8 bases between them. This CDR3 has 15 residues. DNA of the CDR3: TGTGCCAGCAGCTTAGCGGCAGGGATGAACACTGAAGCTTTCTTT. Translation gives CASSLAAGMNTEAFF.

Remarks on this clone: A read error may account for a junction end that differs from germline. The chain employs TRBV15 and TRBJ2-3; TRBD1 or TRBD2 may be the D gene (5 bases each). The length of the CDR3 is 13 residues. CDR1 is LNHNV, CDR2 YYDKDF, per germline (reference sequence). CDR3 protein: CATSRDRDEGVFF. As DNA, the CDR3 is TGTGCCACCAGCAGAGACCGGGACGAGGGCGTTTTTTTT.

This sequence joins TRBV5-1 and TRBJ2-2, with a tentative D call TRBD2 (7 bases). Germline V gene lookup returns CDR1 SGHRS and CDR2 YFSETQ. The CDR3 extends over 14 amino acids. The V end was cut by 4 bases, the J end by 4 bases, with 11 bases between. Here the CDR3 reads CASSPGEGTGELFF. For the CDR3, the DNA is TGCGCCAGCAGCCCAGGGGAGGGCACCGGGGAGCTGTTTTTT.

The rearrangement joins TRBV7-9 to TRBJ2-1; unclear D gene. CDR3 length equals 12 residues. Trimming left V 3 bases short and J 7 bases short, with 7 bases between. In germline, CDR1 is SEHNR, CDR2 FQNEAQ (reference sequence). CDR3 sequence (DNA): TGTGCCAGCAGCTTTATGGCGAATGAGCAGTTCTTC. It yields the protein CASSFMANEQFF.

In its sample, this clone was seen once. The rearrangement uses TRBV18 and TRBJ1-2; D possibly corresponds to TRBD1 (6 bases). The V gene lost 1 base and the J gene lost 8 bases, with 17 bases spanning the gap. The CDR3 contains 15 residues. Germline CDR1 reads KGHSH; CDR2 reads LQKENI. The CDR3 nucleotides read TGTGCCAGCTCACCACAAGACGGGGGGGCTGGAGGCTACACCTTC. Protein product: CASSPQDGGAGGYTF. Looking up the rest from reference TRBV18 and TRBJ1-2 gives the full variable domain: NAGVMQNPRHLVRRRGQEARLRCSPMKGHSHVYWYRQLPEEGLKFMVYLQKENIIDESGMPKERFSAEFPKEGPSILRIQQVVRGDSAAYFCASSPQDGGAGGYTFGSGTRLTVV.

This clone appeared a single time. Written as DNA, the CDR3 is TGCGCCAGCAGCCAACAGGGGAACACTGAGCAGTTCTTC. Translation: CASSQQGNTEQFF. V gene TRBV5-1 combines with J gene TRBJ2-1, with 7 bases identical to TRBD1. From germline, CDR1 is SGHRS and CDR2 YFSETQ. The CDR3 runs to 13 residues. Germline trimming cut 4 bases from V and 9 bases from J; bases unmatched to any gene: 7.

The chain couples TRBV27 to TRBJ2-1; D might be TRBD2 (5 bases). The CDR3 consists of 11 residues. Trimming stripped 6 bases from V and 6 bases from J, with 6 bases between. CDR1 and CDR2 from the germline V gene are MNHEY and SMNVEV (reference sequence). The CDR3 here is CASRDFNEQFF. CDR3 DNA: TGTGCCAGCAGGGACTTCAATGAGCAGTTCTTC.

The chain couples TRBV5-1 to TRBJ1-1; no clear D gene. CDR1 and CDR2 (germline): SGHRS, YFSETQ. Trimming removed 0 bases at V and 3 bases at J, with 6 bases between. The CDR3 is made up of 13 amino acids. Written as DNA, the CDR3 is TGCGCCAGCAGCTTGGGGGCGGACACTGAAGCTTTCTTT. Translating gives CASSLGADTEAFF.

CDR3 sequence: CASSYPGHQNTEAFF. The DNA of the CDR3 is TGTGCCAGCAGTTACCCGGGACACCAGAACACTGAAGCTTTCTTT. The chain joins TRBV6-6 to TRBJ1-1; TRBD1 is a possible D gene (6 bases). CDR3 length: 15 amino acids. Germline CDR1 and CDR2: MNHNY and SVGAGI (reference sequence). Trimming stripped 2 bases from V and 1 base from J, with 11 bases between.

The rearrangement uses TRBV4-1 and TRBJ2-3, with 12 bases matching TRBD2. The germline CDR1 and CDR2 sequences are MGHRA and YSYEKL. The V segment lost 0 bases and the J segment 2 bases; nucleotides outside the gene matches: 6. CDR3 length: 18 residues. The CDR3 coding sequence is TGCGCCAGCAGCCAAGATCTAACTAGCGGGGGGACCACAGATACGCAGTATTTT. Protein: CASSQDLTSGGTTDTQYF.

V gene TRBV4-1 combines with J gene TRBJ1-1; maybe TRBD1 (6 bases). V was shortened by 0 bases and J by 1 base, with 15 bases between the two germline ends. The CDR3 totals 17 residues. Germline CDR1 reads MGHRA; CDR2 reads YSYEKL. The CDR3 DNA reads as TGCGCCAGCAGCCAAGACCCCCGGGGGCGAAGGAACACTGAAGCTTTCTTT. Its protein is CASSQDPRGRRNTEAFF.

V gene TRBV5-1 combines with J gene TRBJ2-3, with D perhaps matching TRBD2 (6 bases). The V end was cut by 0 bases, the J end by 1 base, with 9 bases between. The germline V gene encodes CDR1 SGHRS and CDR2 YFSETQ. This CDR3 is built from 15 residues. As DNA, the CDR3 is TGCGCCAGCAGCTTGGAAGTAGCGGGCACAGATACGCAGTATTTT. This gives the protein CASSLEVAGTDTQYF. Complete variable domain (other parts from reference TRBV5-1 and TRBJ2-3): KAGVTQTPRYLIKTRGQQVTLSCSPISGHRSVSWYQQTPGQGLQFLFEYFSETQRNKGNFPGRFSGRQFSNSRSEMNVSTLELGDSALYLCASSLEVAGTDTQYFGPGTRLTVL.

The chain combines TRBV7-9 with TRBJ1-2; D might be TRBD1 (5 bases). CDR3 length: 14 residues. Trimming removed 5 bases at V and 0 bases at J, with 10 bases between. CDR1 and CDR2 from the germline V gene are SEHNR and FQNEAQ (reference sequence). CDR3 amino acids: CASSPGGSNYGYTF. The CDR3 DNA is TGTGCCAGCAGCCCCGGGGGATCTAACTATGGCTACACCTTC.

The chain uses TRBV5-6 and TRBJ2-1; 8 positions agree with TRBD1. Trimming at V came to 0 bases and at J to 5 bases, leaving 4 bases not matched to a gene. The CDR3 sequence is 15 residues long. Per germline, CDR1 SGHDT and CDR2 YYEEEE. Written as DNA, the CDR3 is TGTGCCAGCAGCTTGGTTGGGACAGGTAACAATGAGCAGTTCTTC. It yields the protein CASSLVGTGNNEQFF.

The chain combines TRBV25-1 with TRBJ1-6; a weak D match, TRBD1 (6 bases). Between the trimmed V and J ends, which lost 7 bases and 8 bases, there was a span of 18 bases. The CDR3 is 15 residues long. CDR1 is MGHDK and CDR2 is SYGVNS in the germline V gene. For the CDR3, the DNA is TGTGCCAGCACGGAGCGGGGGCAGGGGTATTCACCCCTCCACTTT. Amino acids: CASTERGQGYSPLHF.

This sequence joins TRBV5-5 and TRBJ1-2; D gene ambiguous. Per germline, CDR1 SGHKS and CDR2 YYEKEE (reference sequence). The CDR3 is made up of 12 amino acids. V was cut by 5 bases and J by 4 bases, with 9 bases left in between. In DNA form, the CDR3 reads TGTGCCAGCAGTTCCGAGGGCTATGGCTACACCTTC. Its translation: CASSSEGYGYTF.

The genes are TRBV9 and TRBJ2-7, with 8 bases matching TRBD2. J gave up 1 base and V 3 bases, and 12 bases lay outside the gene matches. Germline CDR1 reads SGDLS; CDR2 reads YYNGEE. The CDR3 is made up of 17 amino acids. This CDR3 is CASSGAIRAGGSYEQYF. CDR3 DNA sequence: TGTGCCAGCAGCGGAGCGATAAGGGCGGGGGGTTCCTACGAGCAGTACTTC.

The V call is TRBV7-2, the J call TRBJ1-1; D is unresolved. The CDR3 consists of 14 residues. V lost 5 bases to trimming and J lost 0 bases, with 10 bases between them. From germline, CDR1 is SGHTA and CDR2 FQGNSA. CDR3 in DNA: TGTGCCAGCAGCCCGACCCCCATGAACACTGAAGCTTTCTTT. It yields the protein CASSPTPMNTEAFF.

The V gene is TRBV4-1, the J gene TRBJ2-1; a weak D match, TRBD2 (5 bases). V gave up 8 bases and J gave up 5 bases, with 13 bases separating them. There are 13 residues in the CDR3. CDR1 is MGHRA, CDR2 YSYEKL, per germline. The CDR3, as DNA: TGCGCCAGCCTCAGTGGGAGAGACAATGAGCAGTTCTTC. It specifies CASLSGRDNEQFF.

The chain employs TRBV4-2 and TRBJ1-4; 7 nucleotides match TRBD1. J lost 10 bases, V lost 0 bases, and 8 bases had no gene match. The CDR3 length is 15 residues. Germline CDR1 reads LGHNA; CDR2 reads YNFKEQ. CDR3 in DNA: TGTGCCAGCAGCCAAGATACGTGGGACAGAGGAAAACTGTTTTTT. Protein sequence: CASSQDTWDRGKLFF.

The chain is built from TRBV2 and TRBJ2-1, with TRBD2 matching 7 bases. The V gene end was trimmed by 4 bases and the J gene end by 0 bases; junction bases not matched to a gene: 12. In germline, CDR1 is SNHLY, CDR2 FYNNEI. The CDR3 extends over 18 amino acids. The CDR3 sequence is CASSVPRGDPLSYNEQFF. The CDR3 DNA follows: TGTGCCAGCAGTGTCCCCCGGGGGGACCCCCTCTCCTACAATGAGCAGTTCTTC.

This chain uses TRBV11-2 with TRBJ1-2; TRBD1 matches 10 bases. Trimming at V came to 3 bases and at J to 0 bases, leaving 1 base not matched to a gene. The CDR3 is 15 amino acids. Per germline, CDR1 SGHAT and CDR2 FQNNGV. For the CDR3, the DNA is TGTGCCAGCAGCTTCGGACAGGGGGCTAACTATGGCTACACCTTC. This codes for CASSFGQGANYGYTF.

This chain connects TRBV12-3 or TRBV12-4 to TRBJ2-2; weak D call: TRBD1 (5 bases). Trimming shortened V by 7 bases and J by 9 bases, and 15 bases separated the two germline ends. The CDR3 covers 13 residues. The CDR3 sequence is CASTVLTDRELFF. Written as DNA, the CDR3 is TGTGCCAGCACCGTCTTGACAGACCGGGAGCTGTTTTTT.

The chain links TRBV6-5 to TRBJ2-2; no clear D. The CDR3 contains 13 residues. Trimming removed 2 bases at V and 0 bases at J, with 1 base between. CDR1 and CDR2 (germline): MNHEY, SVGAGI. This CDR3 is CASSYTNTGELFF. DNA of the CDR3: TGTGCCAGCAGTTACACGAACACCGGGGAGCTGTTTTTT.